This T cell receptor (beta chain) originates from a study of T cell repertoires in cytomegalovirus infection. The overall study: Public signatures in TCR beta pointed to CMV infection and matching HLA type. Study-level findings and limits: It was HLA-C-restricted CMV-specific TCR beta clonotypes that dominated the response ex vivo. The study identified carriers of CMV plus the relevant HLA from cumulative public TCR beta family frequency.

This clonotype has more than one count but fewer than ten. Its cognate antigen is unknown. MiXCR was run by TCRdb on the reads, yielding one entry per CDR3 protein. The repertoire has about 440,000 distinct CDR3 sequences, roughly 31% of them found once; the top ten carry roughly 13%. This CDR3 has 18 residues. CDR1 is LGHNA, CDR2 YNFKEQ, per germline. V was clipped by 4 bases and J by 1 base, with 22 bases between them. This chain joins TRBV4-2 and TRBJ1-1; possible D gene TRBD1, 5 bases. This TCR was recovered from a human donor in good health (CMV status not recorded). Some clones in this sample may be carry-over from other donors' samples. Sequences were obtained from PBMCs. The chain's CDR3 is CASSPPEGRVAENTEAFF. The CDR3 DNA follows: TGTGCCAGCAGCCCCCCAGAGGGGAGGGTGGCGGAGAACACTGAAGCTTTCTTT.